Detailed here is one T cell receptor (beta chain). This clonotype was counted at least ten times. It lacks a known antigen. Nothing much larger sits one base from this clone, and base qualities are not available. These data belong to a study of response to subunit inactivated influenza vaccine (dated by TCRdb to 2017 to 2018). In the study overall: To follow how T cells responded to a trivalent subunit inactivated influenza vaccine, the researchers relied on deep quantitative profiling of the T cell receptor repertoire. Paper-wide results and their limitations: According to the authors, only a limited number of new T cells may be recruited by each seasonal influenza vaccination.

After removal of 4 bases from V and 0 bases from J, the junction retains 2 bases not matched to a gene. The CDR3 measures 14 amino acids from cysteine to phenylalanine. Only the CDR3 DNA is retained, 42 bases long and in frame from the first base. The germline V gene encodes CDR1 SQVTM and CDR2 ANQGSEA. The library was prepared using RT-PCR. The listed sequencing device is Illumina HiSeq 2500. The public reads were reprocessed in TCRdb via fastp at Q25 and MiXCR, keeping in-frame beta chains. Rows matching on CDR3 protein sequence are summarized as one entry with the most common DNA and genes. The sample contains about 190,000 distinct CDR3 sequences, approximately 15% of them found a single time. The ten largest clones capture roughly 24% of the sample.

This receptor was obtained from a man in his forties or fifties who received an inactivated influenza vaccine. Donor details come from another sample of the same person, matched by shared clones. The sequences come from CD8+ T cells sorted from PBMCs, collected more than 4 days after vaccination. This sequence uses TRBV29-1 and TRBJ2-2; 7 junctional bases match TRBD2. CDR3 loop: CSVVGTTNTGELFF. The DNA sequence reads TGCAGCGTTGTTGGGACTACGAACACCGGGGAGCTGTTTTTT.